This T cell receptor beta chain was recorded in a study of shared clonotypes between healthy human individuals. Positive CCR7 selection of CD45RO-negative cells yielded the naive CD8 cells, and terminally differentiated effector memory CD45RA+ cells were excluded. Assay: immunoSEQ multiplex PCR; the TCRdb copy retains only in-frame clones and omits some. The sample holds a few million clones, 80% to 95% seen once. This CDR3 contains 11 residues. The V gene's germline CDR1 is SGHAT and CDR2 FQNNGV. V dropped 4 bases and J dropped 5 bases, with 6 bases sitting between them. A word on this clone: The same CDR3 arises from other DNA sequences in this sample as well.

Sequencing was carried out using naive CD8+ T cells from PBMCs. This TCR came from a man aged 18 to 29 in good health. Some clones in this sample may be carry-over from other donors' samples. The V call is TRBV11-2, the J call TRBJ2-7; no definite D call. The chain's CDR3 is CASSSTDEQYF. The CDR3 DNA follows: TGTGCCAGCAGCTCCACTGACGAGCAGTACTTC.